The 17 T cell receptor beta chains below come from one sample, sequenced in a study of Graves' ophthalmopathy and Graves' hyperthyroidism. Transcripts of RNA were the source for amplifying TCR beta CDR3 regions. First-round RT-PCR used HTBI primers; second-round multiplex PCR followed. TCRdb re-called the multiplex PCR reads with MiXCR, one entry per CDR3 protein. The table shows fewer than 650,000 distinct CDR3 sequences, with about a fifth occurring only once. The material sequenced was peripheral blood. These receptors all stem from a woman aged 18 to 35 with stable Graves' hyperthyroidism. Some clones in this sample may be carry-over from other donors' samples.

Ten or more counts support this clonotype. The chain has TRBV6-1 and TRBJ1-5, with 8 bases fitting TRBD1. V gave up 4 bases and J gave up 7 bases; unmatched junction bases: 6. This CDR3 spans 14 amino acids. Germline CDR1 and CDR2: MNHNS and SASEGT. The CDR3 reads CASSGQGAGQPQHF. The CDR3 nucleotides read TGTGCCAGCAGTGGTCAGGGGGCAGGGCAGCCCCAGCATTTT.

The chain recombines TRBV6-1 with TRBJ2-7; no clear D gene. With 1 base removed from V and 4 bases from J, the gap between germline ends came to 5 bases. Looked up from germline, CDR1 is MNHNS and CDR2 is SASEGT. The CDR3 totals 12 residues. Here the CDR3 reads CASSEVRYEQYF. Here the CDR3 DNA reads TGTGCCAGCAGTGAAGTAAGGTACGAGCAGTACTTC.

In this sample, this clonotype turned up many times. The chain carries TRBV4-1 and TRBJ2-7; unclear D gene. From germline, CDR1 is MGHRA and CDR2 YSYEKL. This CDR3 has 16 residues. Trimming took 0 bases from V and 1 from J, leaving 13 bases between them. The CDR3 here is CASSQEQKSASYEQYF. In DNA, the CDR3 is TGCGCCAGCAGCCAAGAACAGAAATCTGCGTCCTACGAGCAGTACTTC.

V and J are TRBV30 and TRBJ2-7; D gene uncertain. The germline V and J ends were trimmed by 0 bases and 6 bases, with 6 bases remaining between them. The germline V gene has CDR1 GTSNPN and CDR2 SVGIG (reference sequence). CDR3 length equals 11 residues. CDR3 DNA sequence: TGTGCCTGGAGTGTACGGCTCGAGCAGTACTTC. This sequence encodes CAWSVRLEQYF. The full variable domain, its missing parts supplied by reference TRBV30 and TRBJ2-7, is SQTIHQWPATLVQPVGSPLSLECTVEGTSNPNLYWYRQAAGRGLQLLFYSVGIGQISSEVPQNLSASRPQDRQFILSSKKLLLSDSGFYLCAWSVRLEQYFGPGTRLTVT.

This clonotype was found once. This sequence may be a read error, since a much larger clone differs from it by one base. The DNA is left out, because the CDR3 cannot be placed on it with certainty; the CDR3 is given as TCRdb lists it. The rearrangement uses TRBV18 and TRBJ2-5; the table's D call, TRBD1, has no DNA check behind it. From germline, CDR1 is KGHSH and CDR2 LQKENI. The CDR3 is 17 amino acids long, termini counted. CDR3 in amino acids: CASSPPVAGGIMETKYF.

This clonotype was recorded at least ten times. J is TRBJ2-7 and V is TRBV5-6; no clear D gene. With 4 bases removed from V and 5 bases from J, the gap between germline ends came to 13 bases. CDR3 length: 13 amino acids. From germline, CDR1 is SGHDT and CDR2 YYEEEE. CDR3 residues: CASSETWSHEQYF. In DNA form, the CDR3 reads TGTGCCAGCAGCGAGACATGGAGCCACGAGCAGTACTTC.

With regard to this clonotype: This may be a read error, as it is one base from a much larger clone. The rearrangement joins TRBV2 to TRBJ2-2, with D perhaps TRBD1 (5 bases). Germline CDR1 SNHLY, CDR2 FYNNEI. The CDR3 has 13 residues. The CDR3 spells CSSRAVSPGELFF. CDR3 bases: TGTTCCAGCAGGGCAGTTTCGCCCGGGGAGCTGTTTTTT.

This clonotype was counted a single time. In DNA form, the CDR3 reads TGTGCCAGCACACCCGGGGGGTTTGGTGAAAAACTGTTTTTT. Its protein product is CASTPGGFGEKLFF. J is TRBJ1-4 and V is TRBV6-1; a possible D gene is TRBD1 (5 bases). V was shortened by 7 bases and J by 7 bases, with 16 bases between the two germline ends. Germline lookup yields CDR1 MNHNS and CDR2 SASEGT. The CDR3 spans 14 residues.

This clonotype was detected only a few times. The genes are TRBV18 and TRBJ1-5; D is possibly TRBD1 (6 bases). The V gene's germline CDR1 is KGHSH and CDR2 LQKENI. The length of the CDR3 is 17 residues. V dropped 1 base and J dropped 1 base, with 14 bases sitting between them. Here the CDR3 DNA reads TGTGCCAGCTCACCACAGGGTGCAGGGGCGAGCAATCAGCCCCAGCATTTT. This codes for CASSPQGAGASNQPQHF.

This clonotype showed up many times. The rearrangement links TRBV6-2 or TRBV6-3 to TRBJ1-5; D is unclear. The V end lost 5 bases, the J end lost 6 bases, and 8 bases lay between the germline ends. The CDR3 length is 12 residues. CDR1 MNHEY and CDR2 SVGEGT come from the germline V gene. DNA for the CDR3: TGTGCCAGCAGTCGTTTGACTCAGCCCCAGCATTTT. Protein product: CASSRLTQPQHF.

About this clonotype itself: Its ends do not fully match the called genes, so a read error is possible. This rearrangement joins TRBV12-3 or TRBV12-4 to TRBJ2-7, with unresolved D. The CDR3 runs 13 residues. The CDR3 DNA reads as TGTGCCACCAGTGCGGCGGACTCCTACGAGCAGTACTTC. Encoded protein: CATSAADSYEQYF.

The table lists this clonotype with many counts. The chain has TRBV28 and TRBJ2-2; 9 bases are a match to TRBD2. The CDR3 runs 18 residues. In germline, CDR1 is MDHEN, CDR2 SYDVKM. Germline trimming cut 6 bases from V and 7 bases from J; bases unmatched to any gene: 18. Written as DNA, the CDR3 is TGTGCCAGCAGCCGCCTTTTAGCGGGAGTAAGAACAGACGGGGAGCTGTTTTTT. Translated: CASSRLLAGVRTDGELFF. The full variable domain, completed using reference TRBV28 and TRBJ2-2, is DVKVTQSSRYLVKRTGEKVFLECVQDMDHENMFWYRQDPGLGLRLIYFSYDVKMKEKGDIPEGYSVSREKKERFSLILESASTNQTSMYLCASSRLLAGVRTDGELFFGEGSRLTVL.

This clonotype occurred a few times. The gene calls are TRBV12-3 or TRBV12-4 and TRBJ1-1; D gene unclear. The CDR3 runs to 13 residues. The V and J ends lost 5 bases and 5 bases respectively, with 12 bases between them. CDR3 in DNA: TGTGCCAGCAGTACGGTAGGTGGAACTGAAGCTTTCTTT. This sequence encodes CASSTVGGTEAFF.

The V gene is TRBV18, the J gene TRBJ2-1; 15 bases are shared with TRBD2. The CDR3 runs to 18 residues. Looked up from germline, CDR1 is KGHSH and CDR2 is LQKENI. V lost 6 bases, J lost 3 bases, and 9 bases stayed unmatched. CDR3 nucleotides: TGTGCCAGCTCCCCGGGACTAGCGGGAGGCCGCAGCTACAATGAGCAGTTCTTC. Its translation: CASSPGLAGGRSYNEQFF.

This rearrangement joins TRBV30 to TRBJ2-7, with 7 bases lining up with TRBD1. The CDR3 is 12 residues long. V shed 1 base, J shed 5 bases, and the junction held 2 bases outside the gene matches. Germline lookup yields CDR1 GTSNPN and CDR2 SVGIG (reference sequence). The CDR3 is CAWSGTGNEQYF. The DNA of the CDR3 is TGTGCCTGGAGTGGGACAGGTAACGAGCAGTACTTC.

This clonotype was observed a few times. Since a much larger clone is just one base distant, this may be a read error. CDR3: CVSSGTGRNGYTF. The CDR3 nucleotides read TGCGTCAGCAGTGGGACAGGGAGGAATGGCTACACCTTC. J is TRBJ1-2 and V is TRBV5-1; 9 nucleotides line up with TRBD1. The CDR3 is made up of 13 amino acids. Germline-derived CDR1 and CDR2 are SGHRS and YFSETQ.

Many counts were recorded for this clonotype. The chain is built from TRBV7-2 and TRBJ1-1; D ambiguous. The CDR3 length is 14 residues. CDR1 is SGHTA, CDR2 FQGNSA, per germline. V lost 1 base to trimming and J lost 5 bases, with 11 bases between them. This chain's CDR3 is CASSLVGRVTEAFF. CDR3 nucleotides: TGTGCCAGCAGCTTAGTTGGGAGGGTGACTGAAGCTTTCTTT.